The clone carrying this TCR beta chain has only a few counts. The record originates from a study of blood T cell repertoires in COVID-19. Study at large: The United States, Italy and Spain provided the acute and convalescent COVID-19 samples.

Trimming left V 6 bases short and J 2 bases short, with 17 bases between. The CDR3 runs 16 residues. CDR1 and CDR2 from the germline V gene are KGHSH and LQKENI. Only in-frame clones appear in the TCRdb table, and some are missing; sequencing was by immunoSEQ multiplex PCR. The sample shows some 200,000 clones, approximately 79% of them seen only once. Participants spanned ages about 18 to 100 years and resided in about 25 US areas. Cohort allocation depended upon clinical history that participants reported. V is TRBV18 and J is TRBJ1-5; D not certain. Sequencing was performed on PBMCs or T cells enriched from blood (not recorded which). This receptor was taken from a woman aged 60-75 years with acute COVID-19. The CDR3 sequence: CASSRTSTFGNQPQHF. Here the CDR3 DNA reads TGTGCCAGCTCCCGAACTAGCACCTTTGGCAATCAGCCCCAGCATTTT.